This entry concerns a single TCR beta chain. These data are taken from a study of blood T cell repertoires in COVID-19. Looking at the study overall: The study drew acute and convalescent COVID-19 samples from the United States, Italy and Spain. T cells, B-cell-depleted T cells, or PBMCs provided the cDNA or gDNA that served as material.

In the original workflow: Amplification of reference gene primers provided the estimated nucleated cell counts. The data were produced by immunoSEQ multiplex PCR, yet TCRdb's version contains in-frame clones alone and is incomplete. V, J and clone size are those of that table, while D and trimming were read from the DNA. The sample comprises 30,000 to 40,000 clones, 70% to 90% of which are singletons, and approximately 8.9% rests with the top ten. Sequenced input: peripheral blood. The source is a human donor in a cohort sampled during active COVID-19.

The CDR3 region is CASSIDGRGRKDYGYTF. The CDR3 DNA reads as TGTGCCAGTAGTATAGACGGCAGGGGGAGGAAGGACTATGGCTACACCTTC. This rearrangement joins TRBV19 to TRBJ1-2; 7 nucleotides match TRBD1. The CDR3 is 17 residues long. CDR1 and CDR2 (germline): LNHDA, SQIVND (reference sequence). The trim removed 0 bases at V and 3 bases at J, leaving 10 bases unmatched.